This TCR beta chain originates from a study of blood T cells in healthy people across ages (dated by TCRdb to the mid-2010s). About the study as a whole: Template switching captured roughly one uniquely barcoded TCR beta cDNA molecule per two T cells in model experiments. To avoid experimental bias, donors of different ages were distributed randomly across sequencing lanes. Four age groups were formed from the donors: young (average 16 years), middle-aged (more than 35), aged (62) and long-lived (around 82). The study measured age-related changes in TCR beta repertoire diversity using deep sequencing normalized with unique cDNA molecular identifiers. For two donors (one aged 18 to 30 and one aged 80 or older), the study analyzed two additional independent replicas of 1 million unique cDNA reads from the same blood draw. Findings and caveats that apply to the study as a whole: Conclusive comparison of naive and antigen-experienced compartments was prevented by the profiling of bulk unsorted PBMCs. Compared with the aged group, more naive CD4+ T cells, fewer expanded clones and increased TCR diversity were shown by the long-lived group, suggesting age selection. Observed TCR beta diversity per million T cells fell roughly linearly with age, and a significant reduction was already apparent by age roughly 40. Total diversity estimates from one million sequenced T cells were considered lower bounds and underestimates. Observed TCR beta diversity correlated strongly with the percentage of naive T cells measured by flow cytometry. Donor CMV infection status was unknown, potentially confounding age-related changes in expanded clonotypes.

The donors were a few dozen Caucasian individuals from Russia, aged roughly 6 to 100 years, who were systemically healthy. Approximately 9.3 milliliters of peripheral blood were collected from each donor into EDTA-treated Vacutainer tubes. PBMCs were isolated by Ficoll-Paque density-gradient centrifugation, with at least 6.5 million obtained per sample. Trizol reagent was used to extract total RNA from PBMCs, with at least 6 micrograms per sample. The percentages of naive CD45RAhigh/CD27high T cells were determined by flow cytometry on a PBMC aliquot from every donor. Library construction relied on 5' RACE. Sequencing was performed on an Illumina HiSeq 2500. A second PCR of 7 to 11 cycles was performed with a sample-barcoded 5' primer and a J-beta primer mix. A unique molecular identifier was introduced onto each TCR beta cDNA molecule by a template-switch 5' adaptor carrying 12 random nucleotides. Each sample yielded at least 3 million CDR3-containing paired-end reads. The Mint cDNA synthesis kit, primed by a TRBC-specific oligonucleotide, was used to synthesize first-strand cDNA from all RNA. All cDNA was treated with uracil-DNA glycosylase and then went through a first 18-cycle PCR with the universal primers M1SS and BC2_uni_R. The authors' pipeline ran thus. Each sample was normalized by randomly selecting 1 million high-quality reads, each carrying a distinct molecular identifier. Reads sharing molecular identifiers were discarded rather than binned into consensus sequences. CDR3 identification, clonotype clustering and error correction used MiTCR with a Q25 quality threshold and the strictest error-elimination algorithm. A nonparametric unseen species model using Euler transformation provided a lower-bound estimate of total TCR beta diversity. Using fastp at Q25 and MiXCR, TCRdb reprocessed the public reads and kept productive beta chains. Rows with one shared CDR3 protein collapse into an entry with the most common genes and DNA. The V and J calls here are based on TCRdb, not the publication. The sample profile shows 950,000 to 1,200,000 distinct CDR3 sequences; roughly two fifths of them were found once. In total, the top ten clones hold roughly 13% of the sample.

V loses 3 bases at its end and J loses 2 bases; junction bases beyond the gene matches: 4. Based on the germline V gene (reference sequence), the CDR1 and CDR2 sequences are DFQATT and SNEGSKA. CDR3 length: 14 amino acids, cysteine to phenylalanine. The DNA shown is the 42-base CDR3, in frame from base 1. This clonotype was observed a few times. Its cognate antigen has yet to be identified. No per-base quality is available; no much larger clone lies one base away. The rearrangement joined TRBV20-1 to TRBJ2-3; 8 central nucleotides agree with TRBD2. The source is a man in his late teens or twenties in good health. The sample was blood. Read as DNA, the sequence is TGCAGTGCTAGTGTCGGGGGGGCCACAGATACGCAGTATTTT. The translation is CSASVGGATDTQYF.